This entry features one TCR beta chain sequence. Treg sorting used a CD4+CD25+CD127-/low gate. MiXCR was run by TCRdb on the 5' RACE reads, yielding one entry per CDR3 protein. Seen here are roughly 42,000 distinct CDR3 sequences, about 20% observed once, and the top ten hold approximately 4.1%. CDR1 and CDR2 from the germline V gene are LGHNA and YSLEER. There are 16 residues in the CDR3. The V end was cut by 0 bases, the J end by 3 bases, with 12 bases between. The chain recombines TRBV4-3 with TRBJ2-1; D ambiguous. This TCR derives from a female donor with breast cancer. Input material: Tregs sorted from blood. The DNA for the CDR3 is TGCGCCAGCAGCCAAGAAGCTCCCCCCAGCTACAATGAGCAGTTCTTC. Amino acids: CASSQEAPPSYNEQFF.